Below, one T cell receptor beta chain is given with its context. As yet, its antigen is unknown. Germline V gene sequence: CDR1 SGHTA, CDR2 FQGNSA. V was clipped by 0 bases and J by 4 bases, with 12 bases between them. This CDR3 has 15 amino acids. Assay: immunoSEQ multiplex PCR; the TCRdb copy retains only in-frame clones and omits some. Among 100,000 to 120,000 clones listed, about four fifths were seen once. This record comes from a study of T cell responses to AZD1222 COVID-19 vaccine. Findings and limits, study-wide: Two AZD1222 administrations were followed by greater Spike-specific TCR breadth and depth. Among the donors, most were white British and more were female, and clonal diversity was possibly underestimated.

The sequence came from an adult in good health. The sequencing used peripheral blood, collected on day 0 of AZD1222 vaccination. V usage is TRBV7-2 and J usage is TRBJ1-2; D gene unclear. In nucleotides, the CDR3 is TGTGCCAGCAGCTTAGCCGGACCCCAGAGCTATGGCTACACCTTC. Its translation is CASSLAGPQSYGYTF.